The 26 T cell receptor beta chains presented below share a single source sample, sequenced in a study of blood T cell repertoires in COVID-19. Using immunoSEQ multiplex PCR, the repertoire was profiled, and TCRdb retains in-frame clones only, with some absent. The sample carries about 68,000 clones, 90% recorded once. Sequencing was done on a sample of peripheral blood. Receptors originate from a human donor in a cohort sampled during active COVID-19.

The chain carries TRBV10-2 and TRBJ2-7; D is perhaps TRBD2 (5 bases). The CDR3 extends over 13 amino acids. Germline V gene sequence: CDR1 WSHSY, CDR2 SAAADI. V was trimmed by 3 bases and J by 6 bases, leaving 12 bases between them. Here the CDR3 DNA reads TGCGCCAGCAGTGACAGACTACCTCTCGAGCAGTACTTC. This sequence encodes CASSDRLPLEQYF.

The chain is built from TRBV27 and TRBJ2-3; weak D call: TRBD1 (6 bases). The V gene's germline CDR1 is MNHEY and CDR2 SMNVEV (reference sequence). CDR3 size: 15 residues. With 6 bases removed from V and 0 bases from J, the gap between germline ends came to 13 bases. CDR3 sequence: CASRSTDRSTDTQYF. Written as DNA, the CDR3 is TGTGCCAGCAGATCCACGGACAGAAGCACAGATACGCAGTATTTT.

The chain links TRBV6-5 to TRBJ1-1; no clear D gene. The germline V and J ends were trimmed by 2 bases and 5 bases, with 9 bases remaining between them. The CDR3 is 13 amino acids. In germline, CDR1 is MNHEY, CDR2 SVGAGI. The CDR3 DNA sequence: TGTGCCAGCAGTTACGCAATTGAGACTGAAGCTTTCTTT. This sequence encodes CASSYAIETEAFF.

The V and J genes are TRBV11-2 and TRBJ2-2; 7 nucleotides align to TRBD2. This CDR3 has 18 residues. After removal of 5 bases from V and 3 bases from J, the junction contained 15 bases not matched to a gene. Germline CDR1 and CDR2: SGHAT and FQNNGV. This CDR3 is CASSPRGGARTDTGELFF. DNA for the CDR3: TGTGCCAGCAGCCCCCGGGGAGGGGCCCGGACCGACACCGGGGAGCTGTTTTTT.

The chain couples TRBV5-1 to TRBJ2-7; D perhaps matches TRBD2 (6 bases). This CDR3 has 15 amino acids. Germline V gene data show CDR1 as SGHRS and CDR2 as YFSETQ. The V and J ends lost 2 bases and 3 bases respectively, with 15 bases between them. The CDR3 nucleotides are TGCGCCAGCAGCTTACGGCGGGGTGAAGACTACGAGCAGTACTTC. As protein: CASSLRRGEDYEQYF.

In the case of this clone: An end of the junction does not agree with germline; a read error may underlie this. The chain employs TRBV12-3 or TRBV12-4 and TRBJ2-5, with 11 bases fitting TRBD2. This CDR3 spans 13 amino acids. CDR3 amino acids: CASSLGLAGGRDF. The CDR3 coding sequence is TGTGCCAGCAGTTTAGGGCTAGCGGGGGGCAGGGACTTC.

This clone was picked up one time. The V call is TRBV30, the J call TRBJ1-6; the D gene is possibly TRBD1 (5 bases). Trimming shortened V by 4 bases and J by 7 bases, and 20 bases separated the two germline ends. Per the germline V gene, CDR1 is GTSNPN and CDR2 is SVGIG (reference sequence). The CDR3 contains 16 residues. CDR3 nucleotides: TGTGCCTGGAACCTAGGTGCAGGGCAGAGAAATTCACCCCTCCACTTT. Residues: CAWNLGAGQRNSPLHF.

The chain joins TRBV9 to TRBJ2-7, with 7 bases that match TRBD2. V dropped 4 bases and J dropped 3; count of bases not matched to a gene: 10. CDR3 length: 15 amino acids. The germline V gene has CDR1 SGDLS and CDR2 YYNGEE. The CDR3 loop is CASSRSGEAGYEQYF. The CDR3 region has the DNA TGTGCCAGCAGCCGCAGCGGGGAGGCCGGCTACGAGCAGTACTTC. The whole variable domain, remainder taken from reference TRBV9 and TRBJ2-7, is DSGVTQTPKHLITATGQRVTLRCSPRSGDLSVYWYQQSLDQGLQFLIQYYNGEERAKGNILERFSAQQFPDLHSELNLSSLELGDSALYFCASSRSGEAGYEQYFGPGTRLTVT.

This chain joins TRBV10-3 and TRBJ2-3, with 8 positions matching TRBD1. In germline, CDR1 is ENHRY, CDR2 SYGVKD. V trimming: 10 bases; J trimming: 6 bases; junction bases outside the gene matches: 6. There are 12 residues in the CDR3. This CDR3 reads CATRQGPDTQYF. The CDR3 DNA reads as TGTGCCACAAGACAGGGGCCGGATACGCAGTATTTT.

V gene TRBV29-1 combines with J gene TRBJ2-5, with TRBD2 as a possible D gene (6 bases). This CDR3 contains 12 residues. The ends were cut back, 7 bases at V and 5 bases at J, with 14 bases in the middle. Germline CDR1 reads SQVTM; CDR2 reads ANQGSEA. The CDR3 sequence: CSGGAHLETQYF. As DNA, the CDR3 is TGCAGCGGCGGGGCCCACCTGGAGACCCAGTACTTC.

CDR3 nucleotide sequence: TGTGCCAGTAAGCCGAACCCCTACAATGAGCAGTTCTTC. Translating it yields CASKPNPYNEQFF. The chain joins TRBV19 to TRBJ2-1; D remains ambiguous. The CDR3 sequence is 13 residues long. CDR1 and CDR2 (germline): LNHDA, SQIVND (reference sequence). The V end lost 7 bases, the J end lost 2 bases, and 9 bases lay between the germline ends.

The chain uses TRBV18 and TRBJ1-1; TRBD1 matches 7 bases. Germline trimming cut 8 bases from V and 0 bases from J; bases unmatched to any gene: 3. The CDR3 consists of 13 residues. The germline V gene has CDR1 KGHSH and CDR2 LQKENI. In DNA, the CDR3 is TGTGCCAGCCGGGGACAGATGAACACTGAAGCTTTCTTT. Translated, it gives CASRGQMNTEAFF.

The J gene is TRBJ1-6, the V gene TRBV12-5; 7 nucleotides agree with TRBD1. CDR3 length equals 18 residues. Germline trimming cut 4 bases from V and 7 bases from J; bases unmatched to any gene: 16. Germline CDR1 is LGHNT and CDR2 is FRNRAP. CDR3 region: CASGSKLPHRGGNSPLHF. The CDR3 bases are TGTGCTAGTGGTTCGAAACTACCACACAGGGGTGGGAATTCACCCCTCCACTTT.

The genes are TRBV9 and TRBJ2-1, with TRBD1 matching 9 bases. Germline CDR1 SGDLS, CDR2 YYNGEE. The CDR3 runs to 15 residues. The V and J ends lost 5 bases and 3 bases, in that order; junction bases with no gene match: 6. CDR3 residues: CASSLQDRGYNEQFF. The CDR3 bases are TGTGCCAGCAGTCTCCAGGACAGGGGCTACAATGAGCAGTTCTTC.

This chain links TRBV6-2 or TRBV6-3 with TRBJ1-4, with D hard to call. V was clipped by 4 bases and J by 13 bases, with 16 bases between them. Germline V lookup: CDR1 MNHEY, CDR2 SVGEGT. This CDR3 comprises 13 residues. The CDR3: CASSWEAPVRLFF. The CDR3 bases are TGTGCCAGCAGTTGGGAGGCCCCCGTCCGACTGTTTTTT.

This clone has just one count. The gene calls are TRBV28 and TRBJ1-5, with D possibly TRBD1 on 5 matching bases. With 4 bases removed from V and 4 bases from J, the gap between germline ends came to 14 bases. The CDR3 has 15 residues. Germline V gene lookup returns CDR1 MDHEN and CDR2 SYDVKM. The CDR3 reads CASSSGGAGNQPQHF. The CDR3 DNA is TGTGCCAGCAGTTCAGGCGGGGCAGGGAATCAGCCCCAGCATTTT.

The chain couples TRBV19 to TRBJ1-4; 9 bases match TRBD1. This CDR3 spans 16 amino acids. J lost 6 bases, V lost 4 bases, and 9 bases had no gene match. The germline V gene encodes CDR1 LNHDA and CDR2 SQIVND (reference sequence). For the CDR3, the DNA is TGTGCCAGTAGTAGCCCGGGACAGGGATCCGATGAAAAACTGTTTTTT. Protein sequence: CASSSPGQGSDEKLFF. Full variable domain (rest looked up from reference TRBV19 and TRBJ1-4): DGGITQSPKYLFRKEGQNVTLSCEQNLNHDAMYWYRQDPGQGLRLIYYSQIVNDFQKGDIAEGYSVSREKKESFPLTVTSAQKNPTAFYLCASSSPGQGSDEKLFFGSGTQLSVL.

V and J are TRBV10-1 and TRBJ2-7; D uncertain. This CDR3 contains 13 residues. The V gene's germline CDR1 is WNHNN and CDR2 SYGVQD (reference sequence). Trimming took off 4 bases at V and 4 bases at J, with 11 bases between the two ends. CDR3 region: CASSVKAGYEQYF. DNA of the CDR3: TGCGCCAGCAGTGTCAAGGCAGGATACGAGCAGTACTTC.

The chain employs TRBV29-1 and TRBJ1-2, with a tentative D call TRBD1 (5 bases). The germline V and J ends were trimmed by 5 bases and 6 bases, with 19 bases remaining between them. In germline, CDR1 is SQVTM, CDR2 ANQGSEA. This CDR3 has 14 amino acids. In nucleotides, the CDR3 is TGCAGCGTTCTGGGCAGGGTTGAACTTCATGGCTACACCTTC. Translation gives CSVLGRVELHGYTF.

This chain links TRBV12-3 or TRBV12-4 with TRBJ2-7; possible D gene TRBD2, 6 bases. This CDR3 spans 13 amino acids. V was shortened by 2 bases and J by 7 bases, with 12 bases between the two germline ends. In DNA form, the CDR3 reads TGTGCCAGCAGTTTAAGGCGGGGTGGGGAGCAGTACTTC. It codes for CASSLRRGGEQYF.

The chain has TRBV19 and TRBJ2-2; 7 bases line up with TRBD1. V trimming: 5 bases; J trimming: 1 base; junction bases outside the gene matches: 7. The CDR3 consists of 16 residues. In germline, CDR1 is LNHDA, CDR2 SQIVND (reference sequence). CDR3 sequence reads: CASSVARDRNTGELFF. The CDR3 region has the DNA TGTGCCAGTAGTGTGGCCCGGGACAGGAACACCGGGGAGCTGTTTTTT.

The J gene is TRBJ1-3, the V gene TRBV14, with no clear D. The CDR3 spans 15 residues. Looked up from germline, CDR1 is SGHDN and CDR2 is FVKESK. V lost 4 bases, J lost 1 base, and 11 bases lay in between. CDR3 sequence: CASSLQVISGNTIYF. As DNA, the CDR3 is TGTGCCAGCAGCCTACAAGTGATATCTGGAAACACCATATATTTT.

The DNA for the CDR3 is TGCGCCAGCAGCCCGGGACAGGAGCTTTACGAGCAGTACTTC. Translating it yields CASSPGQELYEQYF. This chain links TRBV5-1 with TRBJ2-7; 8 nucleotides line up with TRBD1. CDR3 size: 14 residues. V shed 4 bases and J 4 bases; nucleotides not matched to a gene: 7. The germline V gene has CDR1 SGHRS and CDR2 YFSETQ.

As to this clone: At one end the junction does not follow the germline gene, possibly because of a read error. The CDR3 region has the DNA TGTGCCACCAGCGGAGGGAGGGTGAACCCTGAAGCTTTCTTT. Protein product: CATSGGRVNPEAFF. This chain uses TRBV15 with TRBJ1-1; D remains unclear. CDR1 and CDR2 (germline): LNHNV, YYDKDF (reference sequence). CDR3 length: 14 amino acids.

Here the CDR3 reads CASSLGTGLVNQPQHF. The CDR3 coding sequence is TGTGCCAGCAGCTTGGGGACAGGGTTGGTCAATCAGCCCCAGCATTTT. The gene calls are TRBV5-6 and TRBJ1-5; 8 positions match TRBD1. This CDR3 contains 16 residues. Germline trimming cut 0 bases from V and 3 bases from J; bases unmatched to any gene: 5. Looked up from germline, CDR1 is SGHDT and CDR2 is YYEEEE.

The chain carries TRBV6-6 and TRBJ2-7, with 13 bases aligning to TRBD2. This CDR3 spans 16 amino acids. V lost 5 bases and J lost 0; bases outside the gene matches: 4. The germline CDR1 and CDR2 sequences are MNHNY and SVGAGI (reference sequence). CDR3 sequence reads: CASSVTSGGSSYEQYF. The DNA for the CDR3 is TGTGCCAGCAGTGTGACTAGCGGGGGGAGCTCCTACGAGCAGTACTTC.